These T cell receptor beta chains were read from a single sample in a study of shared clonotypes between healthy human individuals. Repertoires were generated with immunoSEQ multiplex PCR, while TCRdb's copy carries only in-frame clones and drops some. The table includes 85,000 to 100,000 clones, 68% detected once. Sample: memory CD8+ T cells sorted from blood. These receptors originate from a man aged 30 to 39 in good health. Both conserved end residues are part of each CDR3.

V gene	J gene	CDR3 protein
TRBV6-5	TRBJ1-2	CASRETAYGYTF
TRBV6-1	TRBJ2-5	CASIGNGLAGETQYF
TRBV27	TRBJ1-5	CASSLDDSNQPQHF
TRBV7-9	TRBJ2-1	CASSLARAGHNEQFF
TRBV5-6	TRBJ1-4	CASSVTGGMYEKLFF
TRBV6-5	TRBJ2-1	CASSYSTGGLGEKQFF
TRBV10-2	TRBJ1-5	CASQDRVGNQPQHF
TRBV28	TRBJ2-7	CATQQGEPYEQYF
TRBV7-9	TRBJ2-7	CASSSKGKYEQYF
TRBV6-1	TRBJ1-4	CATSSSVEVEKLFF
TRBV4-3	TRBJ1-5	CASSQDRDQPQHF
TRBV10-3	TRBJ2-1	CAISDRSSPSYNEQFF
TRBV2	TRBJ1-1	CASSEVGNEAFF
TRBV10-2	TRBJ1-1	CASSDYTEAFF
TRBV29-1	TRBJ2-2	CSVEDRKGLAGATGELFF
TRBV28	TRBJ1-4	CASSHRLTNEKLFF
TRBV19	TRBJ2-6	CASSIGTVPVLTF
TRBV2	TRBJ1-1	CASRLTGENTEAFF
TRBV29-1	TRBJ2-6	CSAARDVDSGANVLTF
TRBV28	TRBJ2-7	CATKGNWGMSYEQYF
TRBV2	TRBJ1-2	CASSEKAAGTGVYGYTF
TRBV10-3	TRBJ1-1	CAISESWVTEAFF
TRBV7-8	TRBJ1-3	CASSLMGRAGGDTIYF
TRBV28	TRBJ2-1	CASTSGRRRVNEQFF
TRBV4-1	TRBJ2-6	CASSPGAGANVLTF
TRBV14	TRBJ2-7	CASSQAKTFRTLGDVYEQYF
TRBV9	TRBJ1-3	CASSVVGTGENTIYF
TRBV14	TRBJ2-5	CASSPWALGQETQYF
TRBV28	TRBJ2-1	CASSWTEGNEQFF
TRBV6-1	TRBJ2-6	CASSEGGSGANVLTF
TRBV29-1	TRBJ1-2	CSVDTGYGYTF
TRBV7-8	TRBJ2-2	CASSFPRTGTGDNTGELFF
TRBV4-3	TRBJ2-1	CASSQTLEDNEQFF